This is a list of T cell receptor beta chains from one sample in a study of T cell responses to AZD1222 COVID-19 vaccine. Sequencing used immunoSEQ multiplex PCR; TCRdb keeps in-frame clones, though not all of them. The data show approximately 180,000 clones, just under 90% seen once. Material: peripheral blood, obtained on day 0 of AZD1222 vaccination. These receptors came from an adult in good health. Both conserved end residues are part of each CDR3. The D gene is left open where the match is weak. Clone size is shown for a subset of rows, as once, few, many or a class of expanded clone.

>.|14|TRBV7-8|.
CASSLDWGPQPQHF
>.|12|TRBV6-5|once
CASSYSGGEQYF
>.|17|TRBV6-1|once
CASSEEGTPGRYNEQFF
>.|14|TRBV28|.
CASSSWGLNTEAFF
>TRBD1|15|TRBV2|once
CASSDLGQGPGELFF
>.|15|TRBV7-9|.
CASSLLQGLNSPLHF
>.|14|TRBV5-4|.
CASSSRSGANVLTF
>TRBD1|15|TRBV15|.
CATSRDAGQGLPLHF
>.|15|TRBV28|.
CASSLYTKGNQPQHF
>.|16|TRBV27|.
CASSFLGAGSGSPLHF
>.|14|TRBV6-1|once
CASSEVWGAAEQFF
>.|16|TRBV19|.
CASSIRGSTNYNEQFF
>TRBD1|13|TRBV19|.
CASRGTGREKLFF
>.|13|TRBV7-2|.
CASSLAMRETQYF
>TRBD1|14|TRBV28|.
CASSFGQDNEKLFF
>.|13|TRBV14|.
CASSQSQNSPLHF
>TRBD1|15|TRBV5-1|.
CASSLLQGATYEQYF
>.|17|TRBV6-1|.
CASSEAVPGFGNSPLHF
>.|15|TRBV28|.
CASSLSSGDGQPQHF
>.|15|TRBV6-1|.
CASSEGPPATYEQYF
>TRBD2|17|TRBV6-1|once
CASSEEKAGATTDTQYF
>.|14|TRBV10-2|.
CASSPLSVSGELFF
>.|13|TRBV7-8|.
CASSLVRYGGYTF
>.|14|TRBV3-1/TRBV3-2|.
CASRRGSLNEKLFF
>TRBD1|16|TRBV19|.
CASSISPGQGGETQYF
>TRBD1|15|TRBV4-2|.
CASSQATGAGNTIYF
>TRBD1|14|TRBV5-4|.
CASSLDRGPYEQYF
>.|12|TRBV27|.
CASSLRGAGYTF
>TRBD1|16|TRBV6-1|.
CASSETGTVNTGELFF
>TRBD1|17|TRBV5-8|.
CASSSNNRDRGNQPQHF
>TRBD1|14|TRBV30|.
CAWRGTGANSPLHF
>.|15|TRBV19|.
CASSILSGESYEQYF
>.|15|TRBV6-5|.
CASSYEGVGYNEQFF
>.|14|TRBV5-6|.
CASSRGFSNQPQHF
>TRBD2|18|TRBV4-1|.
CASSQDPGLAASTDTQYF
>TRBD1|14|TRBV6-5|.
CASSYQGGNSPLHF
>.|15|TRBV7-2|.
CASSFRVSFQETQYF
>.|14|TRBV5-6|.
CASSWRDGNEKLFF
>.|14|TRBV6-5|few
CASRYASNTGELFF
>TRBD1|15|TRBV28|.
CASSFGDREGQPQHF
>TRBD1|16|TRBV28|.
CASSPPGQGFIEKLFF
>.|15|TRBV18|.
CASSPRTDRNQPQHF
>.|14|TRBV11-2|few
CASSLEHNTGELFF
>TRBD1|16|TRBV6-5|.
CASSYGPGQGTDTQYF
>.|15|TRBV3-1/TRBV3-2|.
CASSQAIGGGYEQYF
>TRBD1|16|TRBV11-2|.
CASSPHGQGSTYEQYF
>.|13|TRBV10-3|.
CAIRGGQDYGYTF
>.|10|TRBV19|.
CASSRWTQYF
>.|16|TRBV24-1|once
CATSDWSAPERETQYF